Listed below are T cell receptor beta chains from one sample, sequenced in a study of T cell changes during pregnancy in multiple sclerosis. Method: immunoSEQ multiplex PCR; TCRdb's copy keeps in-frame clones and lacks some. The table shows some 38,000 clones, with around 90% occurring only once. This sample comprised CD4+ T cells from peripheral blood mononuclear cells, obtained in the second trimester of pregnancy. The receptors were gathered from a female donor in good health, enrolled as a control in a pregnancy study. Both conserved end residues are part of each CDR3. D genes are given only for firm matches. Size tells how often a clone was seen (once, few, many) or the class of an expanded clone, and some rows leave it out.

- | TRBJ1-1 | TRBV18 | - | TGTGCCAGCTCACCACTGATGCGGGGAAAGGCCACTGAAGCTTTCTTT | CASSPLMRGKATEAFF
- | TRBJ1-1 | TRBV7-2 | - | TGTGCCAGCACCTTCGGGGCGGGGGGTGAAGCTTTCTTT | CASTFGAGGEAFF
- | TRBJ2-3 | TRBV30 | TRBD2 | TGTGCCTGGAGTGTACTGCGGGGGGGAGATACGCAGTATTTT | CAWSVLRGGDTQYF
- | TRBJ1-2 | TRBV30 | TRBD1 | TGTGCCTGGAGCCTAGGGGACAGTTATGGCTACACCTTC | CAWSLGDSYGYTF
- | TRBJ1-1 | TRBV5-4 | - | TGTGCCAGCAGCCCAAGACAGATGGAAGTTACTGAAGCTTTCTTT | CASSPRQMEVTEAFF
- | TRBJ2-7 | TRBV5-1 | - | TGCGCCAGCAGTTCCCTGACCGGGTACGAGCAGTACTTC | CASSSLTGYEQYF
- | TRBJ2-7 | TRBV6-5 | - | TGTGCCAGCAGTTTCAGGGGCGAGCAGTACTTC | CASSFRGEQYF
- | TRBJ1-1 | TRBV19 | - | TGTGCCAGTAGTATAGGAAGGGGTCCGCCTCTAAACACTGAAGCTTTCTTT | CASSIGRGPPLNTEAFF
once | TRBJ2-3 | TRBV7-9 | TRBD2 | TGTGCCAGCAGCTTGGGGGTCACCTTAGCGGGGGGGAGCACAGATACGCAGTATTTT | CASSLGVTLAGGSTDTQYF
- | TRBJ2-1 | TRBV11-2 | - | TGTGCCAGCAGCTTAGGTTGGGGCCTCTACAATGAGCAGTTCTTC | CASSLGWGLYNEQFF